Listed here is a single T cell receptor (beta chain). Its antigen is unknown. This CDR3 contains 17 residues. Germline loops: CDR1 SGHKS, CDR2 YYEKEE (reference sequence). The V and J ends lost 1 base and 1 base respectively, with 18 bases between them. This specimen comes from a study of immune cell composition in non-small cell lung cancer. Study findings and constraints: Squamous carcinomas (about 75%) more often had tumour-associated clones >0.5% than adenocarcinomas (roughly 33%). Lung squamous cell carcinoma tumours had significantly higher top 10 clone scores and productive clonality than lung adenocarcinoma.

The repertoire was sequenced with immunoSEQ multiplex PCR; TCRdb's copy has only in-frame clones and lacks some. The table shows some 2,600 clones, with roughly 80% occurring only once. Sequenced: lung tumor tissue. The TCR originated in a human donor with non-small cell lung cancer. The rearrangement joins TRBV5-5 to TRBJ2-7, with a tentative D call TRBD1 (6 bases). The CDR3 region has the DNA TGTGCCAGCAGCTTGTTTGGACAGTCCCCGAAATCCTACGAGCAGTACTTC. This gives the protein CASSLFGQSPKSYEQYF.